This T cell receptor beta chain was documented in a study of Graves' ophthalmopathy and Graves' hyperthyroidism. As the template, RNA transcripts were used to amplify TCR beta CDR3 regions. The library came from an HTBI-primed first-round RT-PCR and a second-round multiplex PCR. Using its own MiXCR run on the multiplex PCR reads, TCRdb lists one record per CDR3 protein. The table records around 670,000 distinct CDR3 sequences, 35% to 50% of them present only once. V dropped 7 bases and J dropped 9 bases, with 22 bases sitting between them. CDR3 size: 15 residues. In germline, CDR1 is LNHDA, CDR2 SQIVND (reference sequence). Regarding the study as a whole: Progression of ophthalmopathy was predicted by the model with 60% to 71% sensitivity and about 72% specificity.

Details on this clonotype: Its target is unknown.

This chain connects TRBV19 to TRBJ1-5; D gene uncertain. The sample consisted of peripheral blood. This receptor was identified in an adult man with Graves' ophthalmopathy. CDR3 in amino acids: CASTRSSGSWPPQHF. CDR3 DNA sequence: TGTGCCAGTACCCGTTCTTCGGGCAGTTGGCCGCCCCAGCATTTT.